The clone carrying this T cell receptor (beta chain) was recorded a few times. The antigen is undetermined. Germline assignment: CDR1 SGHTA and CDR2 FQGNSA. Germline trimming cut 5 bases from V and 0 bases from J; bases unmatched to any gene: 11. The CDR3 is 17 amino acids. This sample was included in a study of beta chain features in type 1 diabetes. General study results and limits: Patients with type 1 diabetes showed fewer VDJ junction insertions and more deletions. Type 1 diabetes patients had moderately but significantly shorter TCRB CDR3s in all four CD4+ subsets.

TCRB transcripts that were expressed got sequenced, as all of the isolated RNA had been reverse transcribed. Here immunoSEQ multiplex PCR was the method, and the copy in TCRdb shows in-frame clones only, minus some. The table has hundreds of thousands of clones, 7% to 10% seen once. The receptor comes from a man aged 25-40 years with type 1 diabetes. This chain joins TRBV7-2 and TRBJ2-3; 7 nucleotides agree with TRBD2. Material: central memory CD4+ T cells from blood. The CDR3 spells CASSPRRGEGSTDTQYF. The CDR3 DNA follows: TGTGCCAGCAGCCCCCGCCGGGGGGAAGGGAGCACAGATACGCAGTATTTT.